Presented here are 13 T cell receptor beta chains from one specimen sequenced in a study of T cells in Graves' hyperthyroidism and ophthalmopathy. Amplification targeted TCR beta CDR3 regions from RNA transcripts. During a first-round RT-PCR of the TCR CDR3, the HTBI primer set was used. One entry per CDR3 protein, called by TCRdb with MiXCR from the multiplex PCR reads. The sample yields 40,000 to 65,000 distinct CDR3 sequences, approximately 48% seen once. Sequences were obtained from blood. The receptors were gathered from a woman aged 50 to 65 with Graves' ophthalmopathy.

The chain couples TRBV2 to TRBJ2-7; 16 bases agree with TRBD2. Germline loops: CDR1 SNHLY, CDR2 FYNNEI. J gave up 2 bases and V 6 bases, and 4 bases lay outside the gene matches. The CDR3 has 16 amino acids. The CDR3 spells CASRTGTSGGAYEQYF. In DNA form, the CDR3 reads TGTGCCAGCAGAACGGGGACTAGCGGGGGGGCCTACGAGCAGTACTTC.

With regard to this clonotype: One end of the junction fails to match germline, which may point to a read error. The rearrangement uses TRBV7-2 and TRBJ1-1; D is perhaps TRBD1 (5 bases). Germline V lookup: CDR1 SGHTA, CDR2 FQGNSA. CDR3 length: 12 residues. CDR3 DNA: TGTGCCAGCGGCTTAGCGGGGCAGCAAGCTTTCTTT. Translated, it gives CASGLAGQQAFF.

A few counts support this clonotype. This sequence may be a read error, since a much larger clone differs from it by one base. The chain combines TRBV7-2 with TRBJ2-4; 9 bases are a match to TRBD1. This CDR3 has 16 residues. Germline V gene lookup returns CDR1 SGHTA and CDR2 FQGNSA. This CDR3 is CASSLEGTGTKNIQDF. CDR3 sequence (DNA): TGTGCCAGCAGCTTAGAAGGGACAGGGACGAAAAACATTCAGGACTTC.

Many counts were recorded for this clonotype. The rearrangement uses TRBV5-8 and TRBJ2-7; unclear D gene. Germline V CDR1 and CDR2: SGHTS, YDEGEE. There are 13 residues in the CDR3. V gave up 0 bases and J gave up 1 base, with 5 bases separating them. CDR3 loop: CASSLANSYEQYF. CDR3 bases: TGTGCCAGCAGCTTGGCAAATTCCTACGAGCAGTACTTC.

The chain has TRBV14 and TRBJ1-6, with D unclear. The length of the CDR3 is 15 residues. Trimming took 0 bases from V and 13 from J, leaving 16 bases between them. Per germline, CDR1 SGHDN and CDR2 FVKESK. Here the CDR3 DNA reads TGTGCCAGCAGCCAAGAACACCTGACCTTGACGCCCCTCCACTTT. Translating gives CASSQEHLTLTPLHF.

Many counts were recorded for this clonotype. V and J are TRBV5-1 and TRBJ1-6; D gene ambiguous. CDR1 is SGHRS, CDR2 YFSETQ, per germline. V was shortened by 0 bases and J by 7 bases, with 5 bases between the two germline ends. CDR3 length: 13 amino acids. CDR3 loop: CASSLGQNSPLHF. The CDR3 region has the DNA TGCGCCAGCAGCTTGGGGCAGAATTCACCCCTCCACTTT.

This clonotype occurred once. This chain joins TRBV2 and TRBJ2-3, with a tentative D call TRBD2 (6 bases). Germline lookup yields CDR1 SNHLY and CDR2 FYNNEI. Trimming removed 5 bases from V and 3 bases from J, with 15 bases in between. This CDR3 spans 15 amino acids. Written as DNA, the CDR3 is TGTGCCAGCAGTTCCCCGGGACTCCAAACAGATACGCAGTATTTT. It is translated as CASSSPGLQTDTQYF.

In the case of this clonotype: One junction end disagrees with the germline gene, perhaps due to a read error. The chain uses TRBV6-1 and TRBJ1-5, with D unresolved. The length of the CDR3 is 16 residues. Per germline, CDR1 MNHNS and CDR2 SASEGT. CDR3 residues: CASRSSDGYSNQPLYF. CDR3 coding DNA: TGTGCCAGCAGATCGTCCGACGGTTATAGCAATCAGCCCCTGTATTTT.

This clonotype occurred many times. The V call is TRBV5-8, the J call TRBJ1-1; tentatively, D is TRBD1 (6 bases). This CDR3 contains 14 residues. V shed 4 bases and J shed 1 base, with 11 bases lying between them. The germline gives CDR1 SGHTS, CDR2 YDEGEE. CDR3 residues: CASSTQGGNTEAFF. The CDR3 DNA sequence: TGTGCCAGCAGCACACAGGGAGGGAACACTGAAGCTTTCTTT.

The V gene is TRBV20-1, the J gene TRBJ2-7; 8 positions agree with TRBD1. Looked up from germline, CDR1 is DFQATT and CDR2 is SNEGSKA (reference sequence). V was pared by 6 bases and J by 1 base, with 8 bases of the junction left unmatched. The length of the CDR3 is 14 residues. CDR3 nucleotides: TGCAGTGCCTCCCGACAGGGGCAGTCCTACGAGCAGTACTTC. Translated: CSASRQGQSYEQYF.

The CDR3 is CATSGEGVYNEQFF. The CDR3 DNA reads TGTGCCACCAGTGGAGAGGGGGTCTACAATGAGCAGTTCTTC. The V call is TRBV24-1, the J call TRBJ2-1; D is possibly TRBD1 (6 bases). V gave up 5 bases and J gave up 3 bases, with 10 bases separating them. CDR3 length equals 14 residues. Germline V gene sequence: CDR1 KGHDR, CDR2 SFDVKD.

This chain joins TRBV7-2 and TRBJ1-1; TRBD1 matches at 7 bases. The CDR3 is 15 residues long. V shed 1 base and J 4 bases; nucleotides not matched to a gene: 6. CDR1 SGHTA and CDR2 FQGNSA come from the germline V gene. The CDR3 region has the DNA TGTGCCAGCAGCTTAGGCGCGACAGGGAGCACTGAAGCTTTCTTT. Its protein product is CASSLGATGSTEAFF. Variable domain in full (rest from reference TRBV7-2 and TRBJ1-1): GAGVSQSPSNKVTEKGKDVELRCDPISGHTALYWYRQSLGQGLEFLIYFQGNSAPDKSGLPSDRFSAERTGGSVSTLTIQRTQQEDSAVYLCASSLGATGSTEAFFGQGTRLTVV.

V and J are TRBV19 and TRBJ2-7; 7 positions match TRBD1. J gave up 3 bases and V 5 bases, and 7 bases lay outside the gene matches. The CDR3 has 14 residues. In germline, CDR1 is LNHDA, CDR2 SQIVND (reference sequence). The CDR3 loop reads CASSRWTGVYEQYF. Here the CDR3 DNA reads TGTGCCAGTAGTCGATGGACAGGAGTCTACGAGCAGTACTTC.